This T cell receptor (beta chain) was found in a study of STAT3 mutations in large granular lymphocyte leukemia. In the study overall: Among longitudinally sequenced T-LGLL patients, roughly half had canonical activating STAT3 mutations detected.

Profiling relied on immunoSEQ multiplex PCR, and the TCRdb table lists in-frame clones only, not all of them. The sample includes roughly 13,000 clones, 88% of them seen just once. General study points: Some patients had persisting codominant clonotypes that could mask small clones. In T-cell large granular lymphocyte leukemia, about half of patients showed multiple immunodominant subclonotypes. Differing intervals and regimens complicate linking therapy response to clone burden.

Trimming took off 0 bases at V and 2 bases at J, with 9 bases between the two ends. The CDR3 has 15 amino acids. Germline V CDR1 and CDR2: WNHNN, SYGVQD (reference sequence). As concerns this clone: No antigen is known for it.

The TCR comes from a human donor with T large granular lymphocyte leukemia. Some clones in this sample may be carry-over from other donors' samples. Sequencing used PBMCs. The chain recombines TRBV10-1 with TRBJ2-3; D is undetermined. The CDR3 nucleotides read TGCGCCAGCAGTGAGTCCGCGACACTCACAGATACGCAGTATTTT. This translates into CASSESATLTDTQYF.